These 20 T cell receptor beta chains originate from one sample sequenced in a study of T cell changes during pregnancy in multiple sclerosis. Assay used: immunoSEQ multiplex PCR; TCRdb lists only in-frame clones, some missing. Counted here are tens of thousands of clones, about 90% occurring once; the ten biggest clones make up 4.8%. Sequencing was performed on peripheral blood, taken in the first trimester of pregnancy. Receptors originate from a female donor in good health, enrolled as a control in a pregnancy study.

The CDR3 region has the DNA TGTGCCAGCAGCCCACGGGACAGGGAAGGCGAAAAACTGTTTTTT. Its translation: CASSPRDREGEKLFF. This chain uses TRBV9 with TRBJ1-4; 9 nucleotides match TRBD1. Germline V gene lookup returns CDR1 SGDLS and CDR2 YYNGEE. CDR3 length equals 15 residues. Trimming cost V 4 bases and J 8 bases; bases outside gene matches: 9. The entire variable domain, with the rest obtained from reference TRBV9 and TRBJ1-4, is as follows: DSGVTQTPKHLITATGQRVTLRCSPRSGDLSVYWYQQSLDQGLQFLIQYYNGEERAKGNILERFSAQQFPDLHSELNLSSLELGDSALYFCASSPRDREGEKLFFGSGTQLSVL.

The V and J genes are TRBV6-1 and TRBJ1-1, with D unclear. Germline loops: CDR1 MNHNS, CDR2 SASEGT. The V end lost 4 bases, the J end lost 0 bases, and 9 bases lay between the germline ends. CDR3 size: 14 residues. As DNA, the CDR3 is TGTGCCAGCAGTGTGTCGGGGATGAACACTGAAGCTTTCTTT. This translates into CASSVSGMNTEAFF.

In DNA, the CDR3 is TGTGCCTGGGGCGATACACTGACCTTAGCGGGGATATACAATGAGCAGTTCTTC. Encoded protein: CAWGDTLTLAGIYNEQFF. The rearrangement uses TRBV30 and TRBJ2-1; 8 bases align to TRBD2. CDR1 and CDR2 from the germline V gene are GTSNPN and SVGIG (reference sequence). Trimming at V came to 5 bases and at J to 4 bases, leaving 19 bases not matched to a gene. This CDR3 has 18 residues.

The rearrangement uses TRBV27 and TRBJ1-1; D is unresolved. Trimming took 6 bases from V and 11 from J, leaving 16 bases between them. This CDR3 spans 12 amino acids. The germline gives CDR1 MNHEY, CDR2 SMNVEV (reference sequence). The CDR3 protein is CASRSVGSGAFF. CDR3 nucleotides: TGTGCCAGCAGATCCGTTGGTTCGGGTGCTTTCTTT.

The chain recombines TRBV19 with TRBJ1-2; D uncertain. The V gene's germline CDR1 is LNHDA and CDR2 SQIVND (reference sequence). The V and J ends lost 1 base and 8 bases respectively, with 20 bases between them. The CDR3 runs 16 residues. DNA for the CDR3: TGTGCCAGTAGTATAGTTCCGCTTCCAAAGACTAGAGGCTACACCTTC. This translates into CASSIVPLPKTRGYTF.

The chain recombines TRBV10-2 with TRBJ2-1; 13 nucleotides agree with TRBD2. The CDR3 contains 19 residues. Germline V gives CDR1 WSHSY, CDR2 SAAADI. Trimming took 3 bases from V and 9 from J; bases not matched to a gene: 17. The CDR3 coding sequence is TGCGCCAGCAGTGATTATCGCGTCTGGGGACTAGCGGGATCTATTGAGCAGTTCTTC. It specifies CASSDYRVWGLAGSIEQFF.

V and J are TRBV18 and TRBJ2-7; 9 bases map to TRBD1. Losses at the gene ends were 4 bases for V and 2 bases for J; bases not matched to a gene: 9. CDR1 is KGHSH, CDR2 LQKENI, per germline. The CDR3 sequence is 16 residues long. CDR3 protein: CASSQKTTGGAYEQYF. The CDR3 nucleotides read TGTGCCAGCTCACAAAAGACGACAGGGGGGGCCTACGAGCAGTACTTC.

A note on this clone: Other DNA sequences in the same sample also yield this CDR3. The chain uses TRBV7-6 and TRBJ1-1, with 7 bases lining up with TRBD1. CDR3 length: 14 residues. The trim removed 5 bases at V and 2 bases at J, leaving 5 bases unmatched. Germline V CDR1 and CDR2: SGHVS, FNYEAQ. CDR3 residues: CASSPRQGNTEAFF. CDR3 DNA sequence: TGTGCCAGCAGCCCCAGACAGGGAAACACTGAAGCTTTCTTT.

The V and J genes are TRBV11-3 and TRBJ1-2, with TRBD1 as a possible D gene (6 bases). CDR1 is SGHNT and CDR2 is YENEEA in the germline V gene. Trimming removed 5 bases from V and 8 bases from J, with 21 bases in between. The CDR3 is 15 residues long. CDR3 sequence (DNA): TGTGCCAGCAGCCGAAACCCCCAGGGACACCTAGGCTACACCTTC. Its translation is CASSRNPQGHLGYTF.

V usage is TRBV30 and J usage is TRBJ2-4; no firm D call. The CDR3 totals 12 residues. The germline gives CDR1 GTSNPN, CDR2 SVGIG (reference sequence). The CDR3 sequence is CAGSRAKNIQYF. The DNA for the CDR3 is TGTGCGGGTAGCCGGGCCAAAAACATTCAGTACTTC. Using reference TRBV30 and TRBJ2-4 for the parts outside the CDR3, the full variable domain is SQTIHQWPATLVQPVGSPLSLECTVEGTSNPNLYWYRQAAGRGLQLLFYSVGIGQISSEVPQNLSASRPQDRQFILSSKKLLLSDSGFYLCAGSRAKNIQYFGAGTRLSVL.

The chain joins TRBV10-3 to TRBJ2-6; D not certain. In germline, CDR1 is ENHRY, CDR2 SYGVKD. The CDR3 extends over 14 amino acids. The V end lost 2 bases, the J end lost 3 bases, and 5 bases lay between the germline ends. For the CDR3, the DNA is TGTGCCATCAGTGAGACAAATGGGGCCAACGTCCTGACTTTC. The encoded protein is CAISETNGANVLTF.

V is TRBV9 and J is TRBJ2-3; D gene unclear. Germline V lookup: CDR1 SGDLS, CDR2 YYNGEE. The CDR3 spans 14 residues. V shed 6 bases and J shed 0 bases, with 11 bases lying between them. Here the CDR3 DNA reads TGTGCCAGCACTCCAAGCGCCAGCACAGATACGCAGTATTTT. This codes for CASTPSASTDTQYF.

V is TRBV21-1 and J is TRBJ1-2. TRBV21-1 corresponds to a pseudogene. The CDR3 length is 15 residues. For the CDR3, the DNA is TGTGCCAGCCGGGGGGGGAGTCCAAATAACTATGGCTACACCTTC. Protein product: CASRGGSPNNYGYTF.

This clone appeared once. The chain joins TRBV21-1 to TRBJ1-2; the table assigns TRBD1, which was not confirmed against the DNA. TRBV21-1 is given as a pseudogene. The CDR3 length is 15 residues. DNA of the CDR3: TGTGCCAGCCCCCGGACAGGGGTTTCAAACTATGGCTACACCTTC. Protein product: CASPRTGVSNYGYTF.

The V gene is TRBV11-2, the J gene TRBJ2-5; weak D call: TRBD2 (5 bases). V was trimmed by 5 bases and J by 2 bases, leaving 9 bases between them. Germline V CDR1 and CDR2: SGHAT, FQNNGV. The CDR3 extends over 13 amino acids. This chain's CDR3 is CASSPGIQETQYF. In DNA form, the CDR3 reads TGTGCCAGCAGCCCGGGAATTCAAGAGACCCAGTACTTC. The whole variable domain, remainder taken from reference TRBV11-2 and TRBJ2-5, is EAGVAQSPRYKIIEKRQSVAFWCNPISGHATLYWYQQILGQGPKLLIQFQNNGVVDDSQLPKDRFSAERLKGVDSTLKIQPAKLEDSAVYLCASSPGIQETQYFGPGTRLLVL.

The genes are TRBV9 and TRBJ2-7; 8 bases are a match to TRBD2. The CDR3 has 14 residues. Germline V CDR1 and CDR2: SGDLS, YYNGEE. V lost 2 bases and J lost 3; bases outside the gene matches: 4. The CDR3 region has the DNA TGTGCCAGCAGCGTTGGACTAGCTGACTACGAGCAGTACTTC. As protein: CASSVGLADYEQYF.

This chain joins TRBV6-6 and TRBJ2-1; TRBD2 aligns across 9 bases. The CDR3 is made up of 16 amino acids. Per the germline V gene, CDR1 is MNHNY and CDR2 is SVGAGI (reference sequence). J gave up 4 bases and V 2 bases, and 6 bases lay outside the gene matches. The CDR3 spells CASSYPKRGEYNEQFF. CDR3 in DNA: TGTGCCAGCAGTTACCCTAAGCGGGGGGAATACAATGAGCAGTTCTTC.

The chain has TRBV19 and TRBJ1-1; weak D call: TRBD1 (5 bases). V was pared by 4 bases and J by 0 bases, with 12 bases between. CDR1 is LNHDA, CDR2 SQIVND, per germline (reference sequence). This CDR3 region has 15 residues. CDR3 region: CASSTLQVVNTEAFF. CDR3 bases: TGTGCCAGTAGTACCCTACAGGTTGTGAACACTGAAGCTTTCTTT.

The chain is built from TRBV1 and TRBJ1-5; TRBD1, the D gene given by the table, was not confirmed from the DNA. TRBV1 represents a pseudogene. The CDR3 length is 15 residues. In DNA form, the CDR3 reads TGCACCAGCAGCCAGGGGACAGGGAAGAATCAGCCCCAGCATTTT. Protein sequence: CTSSQGTGKNQPQHF.

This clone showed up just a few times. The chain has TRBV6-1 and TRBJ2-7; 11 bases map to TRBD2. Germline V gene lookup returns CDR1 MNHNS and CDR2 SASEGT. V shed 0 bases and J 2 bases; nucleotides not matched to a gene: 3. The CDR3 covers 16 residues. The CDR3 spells CASSEARTSGPYEQYF. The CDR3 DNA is TGTGCCAGCAGTGAAGCCCGGACTAGCGGGCCCTACGAGCAGTACTTC.